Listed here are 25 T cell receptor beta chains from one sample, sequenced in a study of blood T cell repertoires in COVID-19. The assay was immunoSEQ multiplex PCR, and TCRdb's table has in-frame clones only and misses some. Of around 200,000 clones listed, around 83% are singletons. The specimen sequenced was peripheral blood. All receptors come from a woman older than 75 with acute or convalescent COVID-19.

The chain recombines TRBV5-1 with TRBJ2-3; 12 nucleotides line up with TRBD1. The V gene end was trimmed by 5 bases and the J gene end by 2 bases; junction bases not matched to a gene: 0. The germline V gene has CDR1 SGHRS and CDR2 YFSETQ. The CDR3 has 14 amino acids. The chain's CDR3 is CASRGQGATDTQYF. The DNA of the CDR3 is TGCGCCAGCAGGGGACAGGGGGCCACAGATACGCAGTATTTT.

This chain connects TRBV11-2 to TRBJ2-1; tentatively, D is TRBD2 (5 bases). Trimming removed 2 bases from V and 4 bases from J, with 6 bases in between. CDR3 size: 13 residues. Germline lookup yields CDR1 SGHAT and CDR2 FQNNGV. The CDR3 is CASSLTGYNEQFF. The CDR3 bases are TGTGCCAGCAGCTTAACGGGATACAATGAGCAGTTCTTC.

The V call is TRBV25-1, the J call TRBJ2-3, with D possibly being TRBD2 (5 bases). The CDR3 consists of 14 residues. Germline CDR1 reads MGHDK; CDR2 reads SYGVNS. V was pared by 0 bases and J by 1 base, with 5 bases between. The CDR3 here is CASSEYGGTDTQYF. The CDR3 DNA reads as TGTGCCAGCAGTGAATACGGGGGCACAGATACGCAGTATTTT.

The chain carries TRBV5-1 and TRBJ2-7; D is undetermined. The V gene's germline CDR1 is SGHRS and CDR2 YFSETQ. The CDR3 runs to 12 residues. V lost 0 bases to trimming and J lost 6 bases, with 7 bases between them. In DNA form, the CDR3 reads TGCGCCAGCAGCTTGGTCCCGTCCGAGCAGTACTTC. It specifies CASSLVPSEQYF.

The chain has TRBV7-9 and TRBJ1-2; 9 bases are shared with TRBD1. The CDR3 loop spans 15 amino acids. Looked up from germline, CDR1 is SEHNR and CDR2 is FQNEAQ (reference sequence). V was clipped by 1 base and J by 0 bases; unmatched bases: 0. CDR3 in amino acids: CASSLGQGANYGYTF. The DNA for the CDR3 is TGTGCCAGCAGCTTAGGACAGGGGGCTAACTATGGCTACACCTTC.

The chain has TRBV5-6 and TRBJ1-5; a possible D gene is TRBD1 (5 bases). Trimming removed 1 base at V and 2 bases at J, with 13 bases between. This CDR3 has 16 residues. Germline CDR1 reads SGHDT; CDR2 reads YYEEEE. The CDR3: CASSLKRTYRNQPQHF. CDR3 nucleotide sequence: TGTGCCAGCAGCTTGAAAAGGACATACCGCAATCAGCCCCAGCATTTT.

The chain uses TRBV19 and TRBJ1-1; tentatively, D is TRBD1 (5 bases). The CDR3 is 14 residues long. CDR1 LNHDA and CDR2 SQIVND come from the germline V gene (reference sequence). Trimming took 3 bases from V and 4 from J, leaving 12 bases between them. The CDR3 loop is CASSIPRASTEAFF. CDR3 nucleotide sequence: TGTGCCAGTAGTATCCCCAGGGCCAGCACTGAAGCTTTCTTT.

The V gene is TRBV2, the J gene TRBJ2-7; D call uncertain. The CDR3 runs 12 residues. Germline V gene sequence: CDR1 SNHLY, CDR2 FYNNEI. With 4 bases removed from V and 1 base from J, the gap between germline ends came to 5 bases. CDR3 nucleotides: TGTGCCAGCAGTGTTAGTTCCTACGAGCAGTACTTC. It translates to CASSVSSYEQYF. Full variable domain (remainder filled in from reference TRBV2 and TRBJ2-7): EPEVTQTPSHQVTQMGQEVILRCVPISNHLYFYWYRQILGQKVEFLVSFYNNEISEKSEIFDDQFSVERPDGSNFTLKIRSTKLEDSAMYFCASSVSSYEQYFGPGTRLTVT.

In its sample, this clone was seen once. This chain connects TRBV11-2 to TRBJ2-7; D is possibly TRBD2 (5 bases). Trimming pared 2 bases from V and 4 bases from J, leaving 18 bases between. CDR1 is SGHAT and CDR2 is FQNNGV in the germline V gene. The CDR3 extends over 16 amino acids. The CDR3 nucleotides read TGTGCCAGCAGCTTAAGGAGGTCAGAAGGCCTTTACGAGCAGTACTTC. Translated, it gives CASSLRRSEGLYEQYF.

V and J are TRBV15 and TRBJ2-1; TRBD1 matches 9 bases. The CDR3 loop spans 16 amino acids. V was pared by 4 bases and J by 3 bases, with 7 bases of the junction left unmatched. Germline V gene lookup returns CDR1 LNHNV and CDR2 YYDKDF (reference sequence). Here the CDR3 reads CATSKGGTGNYNEQFF. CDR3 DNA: TGTGCCACCAGCAAAGGTGGGACAGGGAACTACAATGAGCAGTTCTTC.

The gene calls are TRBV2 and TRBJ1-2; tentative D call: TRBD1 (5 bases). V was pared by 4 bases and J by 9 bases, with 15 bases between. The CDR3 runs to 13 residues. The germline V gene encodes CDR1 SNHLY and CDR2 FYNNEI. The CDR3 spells CASSVGGAWRYTF. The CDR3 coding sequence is TGTGCCAGCAGTGTCGGGGGAGCATGGCGCTACACCTTC.

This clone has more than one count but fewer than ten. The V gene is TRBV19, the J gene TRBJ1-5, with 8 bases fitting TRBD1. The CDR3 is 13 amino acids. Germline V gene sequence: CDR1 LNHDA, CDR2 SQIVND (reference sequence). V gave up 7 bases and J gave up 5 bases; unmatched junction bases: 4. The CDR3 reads CASTGQGYQPQHF. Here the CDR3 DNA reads TGTGCCAGTACCGGACAGGGTTATCAGCCCCAGCATTTT. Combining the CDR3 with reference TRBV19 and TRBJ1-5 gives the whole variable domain DGGITQSPKYLFRKEGQNVTLSCEQNLNHDAMYWYRQDPGQGLRLIYYSQIVNDFQKGDIAEGYSVSREKKESFPLTVTSAQKNPTAFYLCASTGQGYQPQHFGDGTRLSIL.

CDR3 DNA sequence: TGCGCCAGCAGCCAAGATCGCGGGACAGGGGGTTGGCAGCCCCAGCATTTT. Its translation is CASSQDRGTGGWQPQHF. This sequence joins TRBV4-3 and TRBJ1-5, with TRBD1 identical over 11 bases. CDR3 length: 17 residues. Trimming at V came to 0 bases and at J to 7 bases, leaving 8 bases not matched to a gene. The V gene's germline CDR1 is LGHNA and CDR2 YSLEER.

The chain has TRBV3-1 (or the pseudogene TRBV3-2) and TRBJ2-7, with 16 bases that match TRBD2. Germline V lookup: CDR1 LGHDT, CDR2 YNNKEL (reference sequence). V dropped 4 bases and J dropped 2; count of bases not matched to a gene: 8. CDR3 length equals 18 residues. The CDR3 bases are TGTGCCAGCAGCCGCTTCACCGGGACTAGCGGGAGGGCCTACGAGCAGTACTTC. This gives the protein CASSRFTGTSGRAYEQYF.

CDR3 loop: CASSVLGTGGPYGYTF. The CDR3 DNA is TGTGCCAGCAGTGTACTCGGGACAGGGGGCCCCTATGGCTACACCTTC. The chain recombines TRBV2 with TRBJ1-2, with 12 bases aligning to TRBD1. CDR3 size: 16 residues. V lost 4 bases and J lost 4; bases outside the gene matches: 7. The germline CDR1 and CDR2 sequences are SNHLY and FYNNEI. The full variable domain, with the rest looked up from reference TRBV2 and TRBJ1-2, is EPEVTQTPSHQVTQMGQEVILRCVPISNHLYFYWYRQILGQKVEFLVSFYNNEISEKSEIFDDQFSVERPDGSNFTLKIRSTKLEDSAMYFCASSVLGTGGPYGYTFGSGTRLTVV.

CDR3 sequence (DNA): TGTGCCAGCAGCGTGAGGAGCGGGGAACTGTTTTTT. Its translation: CASSVRSGELFF. The chain employs TRBV5-8 and TRBJ1-4; unclear D gene. The V end lost 4 bases, the J end lost 12 bases, and 13 bases lay between the germline ends. Germline lookup yields CDR1 SGHTS and CDR2 YDEGEE. There are 12 residues in the CDR3.

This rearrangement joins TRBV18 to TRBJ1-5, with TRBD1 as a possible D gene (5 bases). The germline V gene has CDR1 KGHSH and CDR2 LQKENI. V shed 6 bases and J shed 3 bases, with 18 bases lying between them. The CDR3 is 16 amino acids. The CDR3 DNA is TGTGCCAGCTCTCTCACCGGCGGCAGGGACAATCAGCCCCAGCATTTT. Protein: CASSLTGGRDNQPQHF.

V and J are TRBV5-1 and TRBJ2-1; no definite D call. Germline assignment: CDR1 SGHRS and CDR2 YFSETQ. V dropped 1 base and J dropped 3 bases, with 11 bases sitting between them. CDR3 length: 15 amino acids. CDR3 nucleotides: TGCGCCAGCAGCTTGTCGGCAGGCCTCTACAATGAGCAGTTCTTC. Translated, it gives CASSLSAGLYNEQFF.

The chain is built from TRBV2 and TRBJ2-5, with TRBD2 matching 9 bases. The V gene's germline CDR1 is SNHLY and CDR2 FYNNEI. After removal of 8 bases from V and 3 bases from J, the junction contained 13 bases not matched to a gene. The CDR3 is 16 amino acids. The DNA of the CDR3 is TGTGCCAGCCCAAAAAGCCGGCGGGGGGGAGAAGAGACCCAGTACTTC. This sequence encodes CASPKSRRGGEETQYF. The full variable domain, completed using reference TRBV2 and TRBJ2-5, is EPEVTQTPSHQVTQMGQEVILRCVPISNHLYFYWYRQILGQKVEFLVSFYNNEISEKSEIFDDQFSVERPDGSNFTLKIRSTKLEDSAMYFCASPKSRRGGEETQYFGPGTRLLVL.

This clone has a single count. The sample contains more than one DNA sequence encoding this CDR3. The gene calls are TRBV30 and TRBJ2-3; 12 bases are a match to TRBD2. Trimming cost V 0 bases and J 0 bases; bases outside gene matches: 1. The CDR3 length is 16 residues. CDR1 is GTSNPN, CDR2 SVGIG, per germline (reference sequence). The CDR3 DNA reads TGTGCCTGGAGTGTGGGGACTAGCGGGAGCACAGATACGCAGTATTTT. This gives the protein CAWSVGTSGSTDTQYF.

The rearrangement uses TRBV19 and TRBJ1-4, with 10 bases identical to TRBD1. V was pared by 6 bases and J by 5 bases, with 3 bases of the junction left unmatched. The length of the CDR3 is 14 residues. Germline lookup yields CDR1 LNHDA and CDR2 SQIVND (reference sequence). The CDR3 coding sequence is TGTGCCAGTAGAGACAGGGGGCAAAATGAAAAACTGTTTTTT. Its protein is CASRDRGQNEKLFF.

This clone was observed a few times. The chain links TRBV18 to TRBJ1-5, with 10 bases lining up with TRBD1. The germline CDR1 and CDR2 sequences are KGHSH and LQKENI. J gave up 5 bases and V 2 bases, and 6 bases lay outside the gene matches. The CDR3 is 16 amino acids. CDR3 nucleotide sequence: TGTGCCAGCTCACCAGAGGGACAGGGGCCTTATCAGCCCCAGCATTTT. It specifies CASSPEGQGPYQPQHF.

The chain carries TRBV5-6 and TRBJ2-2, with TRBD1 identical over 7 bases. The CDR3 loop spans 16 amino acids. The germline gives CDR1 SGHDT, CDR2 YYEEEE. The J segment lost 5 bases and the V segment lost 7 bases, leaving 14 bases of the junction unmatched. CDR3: CASRRAKQGSTGELFF. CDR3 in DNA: TGTGCCAGCCGGCGGGCCAAACAGGGGTCGACCGGGGAGCTGTTTTTT.

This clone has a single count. The DNA for the CDR3 is TGCGCCAGCCGGTCCCCGGGACAGGTCTATGGCTACACCTTC. This sequence encodes CASRSPGQVYGYTF. The V and J genes are TRBV4-1 and TRBJ1-2; TRBD1 matches at 8 bases. J gave up 4 bases and V 8 bases, and 9 bases lay outside the gene matches. Germline assignment: CDR1 MGHRA and CDR2 YSYEKL. The length of the CDR3 is 14 residues.

The CDR3 sequence is CAWSGVVRGRSGANVLTF. The CDR3 DNA reads TGTGCCTGGAGTGGAGTTGTCAGGGGCCGCTCTGGGGCCAACGTCCTGACTTTC. The chain carries TRBV30 and TRBJ2-6, with a possible D match to TRBD1 (6 bases). The CDR3 extends over 18 amino acids. V gave up 1 base and J gave up 0 bases, with 16 bases separating them. Germline V gene lookup returns CDR1 GTSNPN and CDR2 SVGIG (reference sequence). Complete variable domain (other parts from reference TRBV30 and TRBJ2-6): SQTIHQWPATLVQPVGSPLSLECTVEGTSNPNLYWYRQAAGRGLQLLFYSVGIGQISSEVPQNLSASRPQDRQFILSSKKLLLSDSGFYLCAWSGVVRGRSGANVLTFGAGSRLTVL.